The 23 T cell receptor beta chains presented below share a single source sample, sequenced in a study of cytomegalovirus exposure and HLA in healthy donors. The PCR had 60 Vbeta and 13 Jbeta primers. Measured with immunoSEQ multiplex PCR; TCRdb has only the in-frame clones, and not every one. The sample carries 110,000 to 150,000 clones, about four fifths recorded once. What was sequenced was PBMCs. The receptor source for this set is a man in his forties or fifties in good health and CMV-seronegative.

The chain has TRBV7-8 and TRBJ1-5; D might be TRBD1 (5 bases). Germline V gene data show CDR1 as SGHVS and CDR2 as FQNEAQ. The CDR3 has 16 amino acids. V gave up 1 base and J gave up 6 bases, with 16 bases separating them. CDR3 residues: CASSLEGSVFSQPQHF. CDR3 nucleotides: TGTGCCAGCAGCTTAGAGGGGTCAGTTTTTAGTCAGCCCCAGCATTTT.

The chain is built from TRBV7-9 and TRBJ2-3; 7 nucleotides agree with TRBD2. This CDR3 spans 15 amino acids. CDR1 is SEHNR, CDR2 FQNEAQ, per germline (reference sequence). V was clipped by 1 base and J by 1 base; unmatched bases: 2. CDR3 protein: CASSLGAGGTDTQYF. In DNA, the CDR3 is TGTGCCAGCAGCTTAGGGGCGGGGGGCACAGATACGCAGTATTTT.

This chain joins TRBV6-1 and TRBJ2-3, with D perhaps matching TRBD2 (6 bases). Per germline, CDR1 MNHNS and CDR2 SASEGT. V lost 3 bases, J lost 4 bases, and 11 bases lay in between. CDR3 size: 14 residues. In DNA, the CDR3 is TGTGCCAGCAGTGACGAGGGACTTTCAGATACGCAGTATTTT. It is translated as CASSDEGLSDTQYF.

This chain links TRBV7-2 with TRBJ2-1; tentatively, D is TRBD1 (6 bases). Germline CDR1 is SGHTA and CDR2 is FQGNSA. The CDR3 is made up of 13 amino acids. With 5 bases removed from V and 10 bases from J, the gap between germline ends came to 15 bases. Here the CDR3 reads CASSRRTAWEQFF. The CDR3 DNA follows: TGTGCCAGCAGCCGAAGGACAGCGTGGGAGCAGTTCTTC.

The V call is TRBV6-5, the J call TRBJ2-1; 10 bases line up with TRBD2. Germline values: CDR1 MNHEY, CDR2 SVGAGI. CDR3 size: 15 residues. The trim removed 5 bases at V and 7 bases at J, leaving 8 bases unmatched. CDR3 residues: CASSISGGTSNEQFF. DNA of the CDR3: TGTGCCAGCAGTATTAGCGGGGGGACCTCTAATGAGCAGTTCTTC.

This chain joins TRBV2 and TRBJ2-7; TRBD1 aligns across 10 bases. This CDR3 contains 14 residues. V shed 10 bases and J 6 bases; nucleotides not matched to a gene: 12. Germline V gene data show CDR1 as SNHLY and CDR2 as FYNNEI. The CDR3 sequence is CATDPGQGMSEQYF. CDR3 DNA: TGTGCCACCGATCCGGGACAGGGGATGAGCGAGCAGTACTTC.

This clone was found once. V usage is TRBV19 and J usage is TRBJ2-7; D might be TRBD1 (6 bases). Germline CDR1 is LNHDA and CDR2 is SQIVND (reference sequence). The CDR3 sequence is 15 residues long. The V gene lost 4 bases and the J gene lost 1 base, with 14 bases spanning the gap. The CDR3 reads CASSTASGTSYEQYF. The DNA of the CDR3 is TGTGCCAGTAGTACGGCGTCAGGGACATCCTACGAGCAGTACTTC.

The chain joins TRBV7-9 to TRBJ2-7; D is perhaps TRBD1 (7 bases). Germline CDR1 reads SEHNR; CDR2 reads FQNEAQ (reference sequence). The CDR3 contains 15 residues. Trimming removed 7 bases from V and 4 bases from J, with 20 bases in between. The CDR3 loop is CASKQAGTEFYEQYF. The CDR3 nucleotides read TGTGCCAGCAAACAGGCGGGGACAGAGTTTTACGAGCAGTACTTC.

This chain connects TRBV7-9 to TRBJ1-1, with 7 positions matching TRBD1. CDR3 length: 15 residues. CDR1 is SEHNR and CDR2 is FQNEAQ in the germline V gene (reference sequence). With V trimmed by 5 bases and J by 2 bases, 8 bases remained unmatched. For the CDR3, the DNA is TGTGCCAGCAGCCCGGTTGCAGGGGGAAACACTGAAGCTTTCTTT. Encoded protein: CASSPVAGGNTEAFF.

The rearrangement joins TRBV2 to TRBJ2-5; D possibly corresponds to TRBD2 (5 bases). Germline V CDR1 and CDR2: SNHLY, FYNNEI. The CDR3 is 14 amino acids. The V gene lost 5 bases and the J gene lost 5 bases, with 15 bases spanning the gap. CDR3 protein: CASSWTPMKETQYF. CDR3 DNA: TGTGCCAGCAGTTGGACTCCTATGAAGGAGACCCAGTACTTC.

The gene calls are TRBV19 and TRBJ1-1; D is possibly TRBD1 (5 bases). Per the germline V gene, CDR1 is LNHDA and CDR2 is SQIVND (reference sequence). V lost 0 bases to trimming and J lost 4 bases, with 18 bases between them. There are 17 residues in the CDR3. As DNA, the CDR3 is TGTGCCAGTAGTATAGATCCCTTTAGGGACGGGAGCACTGAAGCTTTCTTT. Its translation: CASSIDPFRDGSTEAFF.

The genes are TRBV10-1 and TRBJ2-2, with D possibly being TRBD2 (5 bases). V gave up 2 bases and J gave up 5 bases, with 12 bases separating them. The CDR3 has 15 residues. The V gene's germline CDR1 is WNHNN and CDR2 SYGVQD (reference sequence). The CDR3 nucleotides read TGCGCCAGCAGTGAGACGGCGGGTCGGACCGGGGAGCTGTTTTTT. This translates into CASSETAGRTGELFF.

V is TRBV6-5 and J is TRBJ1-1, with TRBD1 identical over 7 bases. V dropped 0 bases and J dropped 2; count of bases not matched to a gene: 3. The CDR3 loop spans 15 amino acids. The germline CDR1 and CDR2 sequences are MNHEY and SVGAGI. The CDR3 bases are TGTGCCAGCAGTTACTCGGGACAGCTTAACACTGAAGCTTTCTTT. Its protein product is CASSYSGQLNTEAFF.

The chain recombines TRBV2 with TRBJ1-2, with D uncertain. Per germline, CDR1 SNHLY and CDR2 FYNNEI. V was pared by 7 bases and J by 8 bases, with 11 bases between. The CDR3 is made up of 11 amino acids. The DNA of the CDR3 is TGTGCCAGCATGAGGCCCATCGGCTACACCTTC. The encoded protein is CASMRPIGYTF.

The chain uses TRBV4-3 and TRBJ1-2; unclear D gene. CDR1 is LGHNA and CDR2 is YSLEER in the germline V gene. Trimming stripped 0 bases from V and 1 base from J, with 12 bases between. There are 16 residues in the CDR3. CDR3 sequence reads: CASSQDPPPDNYGYTF. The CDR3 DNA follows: TGCGCCAGCAGCCAAGATCCCCCCCCAGATAACTATGGCTACACCTTC.

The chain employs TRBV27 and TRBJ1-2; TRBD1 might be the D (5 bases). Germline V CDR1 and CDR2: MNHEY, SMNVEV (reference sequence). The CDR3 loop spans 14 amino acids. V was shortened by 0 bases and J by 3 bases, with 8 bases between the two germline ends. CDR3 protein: CASSLSRGDYGYTF. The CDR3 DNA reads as TGTGCCAGCAGTTTATCGCGGGGGGACTATGGCTACACCTTC.

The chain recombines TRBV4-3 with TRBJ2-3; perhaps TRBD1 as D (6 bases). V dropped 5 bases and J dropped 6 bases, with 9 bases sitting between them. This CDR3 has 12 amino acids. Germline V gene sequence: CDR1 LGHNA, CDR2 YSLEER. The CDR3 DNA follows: TGCGCCAGCAGCGCAACAGGGGATACGCAGTATTTT. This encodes CASSATGDTQYF.

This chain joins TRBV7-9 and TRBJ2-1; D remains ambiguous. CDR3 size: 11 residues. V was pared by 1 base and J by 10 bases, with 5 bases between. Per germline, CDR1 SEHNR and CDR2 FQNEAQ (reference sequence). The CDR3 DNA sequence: TGTGCCAGCAGCTTAGTGCGGGAGCAGTTCTTC. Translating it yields CASSLVREQFF.

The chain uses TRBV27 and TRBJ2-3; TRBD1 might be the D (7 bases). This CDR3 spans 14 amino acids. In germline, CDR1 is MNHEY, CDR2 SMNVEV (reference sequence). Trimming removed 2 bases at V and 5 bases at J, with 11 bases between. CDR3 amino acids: CASSLRQGGDTQYF. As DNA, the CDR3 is TGTGCCAGCAGTTTACGGCAGGGGGGAGATACGCAGTATTTT.

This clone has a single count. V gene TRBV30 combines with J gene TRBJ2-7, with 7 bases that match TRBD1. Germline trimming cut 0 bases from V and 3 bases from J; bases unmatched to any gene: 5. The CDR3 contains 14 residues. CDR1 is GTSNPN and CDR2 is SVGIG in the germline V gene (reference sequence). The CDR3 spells CAWSVLGTDYEQYF. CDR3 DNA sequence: TGTGCCTGGAGTGTACTAGGGACAGACTACGAGCAGTACTTC.

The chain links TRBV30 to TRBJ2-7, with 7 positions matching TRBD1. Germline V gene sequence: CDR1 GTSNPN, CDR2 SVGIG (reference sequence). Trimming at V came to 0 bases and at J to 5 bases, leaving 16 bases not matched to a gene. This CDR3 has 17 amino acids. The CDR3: CAWSVRSGRGRRDEQYF. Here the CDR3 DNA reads TGTGCCTGGAGTGTACGATCAGGCAGGGGGAGACGCGACGAGCAGTACTTC.

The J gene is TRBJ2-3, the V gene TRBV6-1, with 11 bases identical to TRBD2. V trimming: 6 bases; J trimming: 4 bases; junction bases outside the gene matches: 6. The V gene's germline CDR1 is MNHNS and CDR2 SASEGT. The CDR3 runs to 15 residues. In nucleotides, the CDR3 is TGTGCCAGCAGACTTCTGACTAGCGGGGCAGATACGCAGTATTTT. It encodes CASRLLTSGADTQYF.

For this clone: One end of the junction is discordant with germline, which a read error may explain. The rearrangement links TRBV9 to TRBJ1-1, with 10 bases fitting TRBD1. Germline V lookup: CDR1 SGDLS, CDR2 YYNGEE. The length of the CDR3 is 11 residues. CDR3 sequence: CASSGGTGVLF. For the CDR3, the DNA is TGTGCCAGCAGCGGAGGGACAGGGGTCTTGTTT.